The clone carrying this T cell receptor (beta chain) appeared many times. The data belong to a study of tumor and adjacent non-tumor tissue in lung cancer. As for the study in general: Samples averaged approximately 3.9 million productive TCRbeta reads each.

No cell sorting was done before RNA was extracted from the tissue. Between August and November 2014, newly diagnosed, chemotherapy-naive lung cancer patients underwent thoracic surgery in China. Three rounds of nested PCR, following a modified ARM-PCR protocol, produced the TCRbeta library. One entry per CDR3 protein, called by TCRdb with MiXCR from the multiplex PCR reads. The table shows 90,000 to 130,000 distinct CDR3 sequences, with approximately 84% occurring only once. V was pared by 1 base and J by 3 bases, with 12 bases between. Germline V gene data show CDR1 as MGHRA and CDR2 as YSYEKL. This CDR3 has 15 residues.

The specimen was lung tumor tissue. The clonotype comes from a man in his 70s with non-small cell lung cancer. The V call is TRBV4-1, the J call TRBJ2-5; D unresolved. The CDR3 sequence: CASSQVLQRKETQYF. The CDR3 region has the DNA TGCGCCAGCAGCCAAGTTCTTCAGCGCAAAGAGACCCAGTACTTC.